What follows are 23 T cell receptor beta chains derived from one specimen sequenced in a study of Graves' ophthalmopathy and Graves' hyperthyroidism. RNA transcripts were the template, and TCR beta CDR3 regions were amplified from them. An initial RT-PCR round employing HTBI primers preceded a second-round multiplex PCR. Each CDR3 protein is one row after TCRdb ran MiXCR on the multiplex PCR reads. This sample yields around 1,200,000 distinct CDR3 sequences, of which about two fifths are seen a single time; roughly 10% belongs to the top ten. Input material: peripheral blood or thyroid tissue (not recorded which). The receptors originated from an adult man with Graves' hyperthyroidism.

In DNA, the CDR3 is TGTGCCAGCAGCTTAAATCGAAACACCATATATTTT. Its protein is CASSLNRNTIYF. This chain links TRBV7-3 with TRBJ1-3; D unclear. Germline V gene lookup returns CDR1 SGHTA and CDR2 FQGTGA. Trimming pared 1 base from V and 5 bases from J, leaving 3 bases between. The CDR3 loop spans 12 amino acids.

Of note for this clonotype: Likely a read error: the CDR3 ends without its conserved phenylalanine or tryptophan. The rearrangement joins TRBV6-6 to TRBJ2-5, with D hard to call. This CDR3 comprises 13 residues. Germline CDR1 is MNHNY and CDR2 is SVGAGI (reference sequence). V lost 6 bases and J lost 1, with 9 bases in between. CDR3 region: CASSKPPQETQYV. CDR3 nucleotide sequence: TGTGCCAGCAGCAAACCCCCCCAAGAGACCCAGTACGTC.

This chain joins TRBV4-3 and TRBJ1-2; D is uncertain. Trimming removed 1 base at V and 3 bases at J, with 9 bases between. In germline, CDR1 is LGHNA, CDR2 YSLEER. CDR3 length: 14 amino acids. The CDR3 coding sequence is TGCGCCAGCAGCCAAGCTGGGATCGACTATGGCTACACCTTC. Its translation: CASSQAGIDYGYTF.

This clonotype has more than one count but fewer than ten. The J gene is TRBJ2-7, the V gene TRBV5-5, with a weak D call TRBD2 (6 bases). CDR3 size: 15 residues. Germline V gene lookup returns CDR1 SGHKS and CDR2 YYEKEE (reference sequence). The V and J ends lost 4 bases and 4 bases respectively, with 18 bases between them. DNA for the CDR3: TGTGCCAGCAGCCCCCCCGGGACTTGGTCGTACGAGCAGTACTTC. It encodes CASSPPGTWSYEQYF.

The chain combines TRBV4-1 with TRBJ2-7, with TRBD2 matching over 12 bases. The CDR3 consists of 16 residues. Looked up from germline, CDR1 is MGHRA and CDR2 is YSYEKL. Losses at the gene ends were 0 bases for V and 2 bases for J; bases not matched to a gene: 2. The CDR3 is CASSQEASGRAYEQYF. CDR3 bases: TGCGCCAGCAGCCAAGAAGCTAGCGGGAGGGCCTACGAGCAGTACTTC.

The table lists this clonotype with many counts. The chain carries TRBV6-5 and TRBJ1-2, with 7 bases fitting TRBD1. J gave up 8 bases and V 6 bases, and 12 bases lay outside the gene matches. Germline lookup yields CDR1 MNHEY and CDR2 SVGAGI. This CDR3 has 14 amino acids. The CDR3 region has the DNA TGTGCCAGCAGAGGGACAGCGGGATTGCACGGCTACACCTTC. It is translated as CASRGTAGLHGYTF.

The sample holds a few counts of this clonotype. The chain combines TRBV7-2 with TRBJ2-7; maybe TRBD1 (7 bases). Germline V gene data show CDR1 as SGHTA and CDR2 as FQGNSA. CDR3 length equals 14 residues. V was shortened by 9 bases and J by 6 bases, with 21 bases between the two germline ends. This CDR3 is CASSIDGTAGEQYF. The CDR3 DNA is TGTGCCAGTAGTATAGACGGGACAGCGGGCGAGCAGTACTTC.

The V gene is TRBV6-1, the J gene TRBJ1-2, with unresolved D. Germline loops: CDR1 MNHNS, CDR2 SASEGT. CDR3 size: 14 residues. The V end was cut by 6 bases, the J end by 2 bases, with 13 bases between. CDR3 residues: CASSRSLKNYGYTF. CDR3 nucleotide sequence: TGTGCCAGCAGCAGGTCCCTTAAAAACTATGGCTACACCTTC.

This clonotype showed up many times. The V call is TRBV7-9, the J call TRBJ2-7; 13 bases map to TRBD2. Germline CDR1 and CDR2: SEHNR and FQNEAQ (reference sequence). This CDR3 has 16 residues. Trimming cost V 8 bases and J 3 bases; bases outside gene matches: 10. The CDR3 sequence is CASAGLAGRENYEQYF. The CDR3 DNA is TGTGCCAGCGCGGGACTAGCGGGACGGGAGAACTACGAGCAGTACTTC.

The gene calls are TRBV12-3 or TRBV12-4 and TRBJ2-5; 11 bases map to TRBD2. This CDR3 spans 21 amino acids. The junction had 20 bases not matched to a gene; V was cut back by 3 bases and J by 2 bases. The chain's CDR3 is CASSLYRGDPTRLAGQETQYF. CDR3 DNA sequence: TGTGCCAGCAGTTTGTATAGGGGCGACCCTACGAGACTAGCGGGGCAAGAGACCCAGTACTTC.

A word on this clonotype: This sequence may be a read error, since a much larger clone differs from it by one base. The chain combines TRBV11-2 with TRBJ1-1; no definite D call. V was shortened by 5 bases and J by 4 bases, with 5 bases between the two germline ends. Germline V CDR1 and CDR2: SGHAT, FQNNGV. CDR3 size: 11 residues. The CDR3 sequence is CASSHVTEAFF. In DNA, the CDR3 is TGTGCCAGCAGCCATGTCACTGAAGCTTTCTTT.

The chain couples TRBV12-3 or TRBV12-4 to TRBJ2-5, with D tentatively TRBD1 or TRBD2 (5 bases each). V lost 5 bases and J 5 bases, leaving 12 bases between the germline ends. This CDR3 comprises 13 residues. Here the CDR3 DNA reads TGTGCCAGCAGTCATTTCGGGACCGAGACCCAGTACTTC. This translates into CASSHFGTETQYF.

This clonotype was seen a few times. V usage is TRBV7-8 and J usage is TRBJ2-5; D gene unclear. The CDR3 sequence is 13 residues long. Germline lookup yields CDR1 SGHVS and CDR2 FQNEAQ. V was cut by 3 bases and J by 1 base, with 6 bases left in between. CDR3 residues: CASSFFVQETQYF. The CDR3 coding sequence is TGTGCCAGCAGCTTCTTCGTCCAAGAGACCCAGTACTTC.

This clonotype was counted a few times. This sequence joins TRBV11-2 and TRBJ1-3; D call uncertain. CDR1 is SGHAT and CDR2 is FQNNGV in the germline V gene. The CDR3 spans 14 residues. Trimming left V 6 bases short and J 2 bases short, with 11 bases between. In nucleotides, the CDR3 is TGTGCCAGCAGTTTTAGCTTAGCTGGAAACACCATATATTTT. Translated, it gives CASSFSLAGNTIYF.

The chain is built from TRBV12-3 or TRBV12-4 and TRBJ1-1; D not certain. The CDR3 spans 13 residues. V lost 4 bases and J 5 bases, leaving 11 bases between the germline ends. The CDR3 DNA is TGTGCCAGCAGTTCTAGCTGGGGTACTGAAGCTTTCTTT. Amino acid sequence: CASSSSWGTEAFF.

This clonotype turned up a few times. J is TRBJ2-7 and V is TRBV9; D may match TRBD1 or TRBD2 (5 bases each). Trimming removed 3 bases at V and 4 bases at J, with 14 bases between. The CDR3 consists of 14 residues. Germline assignment: CDR1 SGDLS and CDR2 YYNGEE. The CDR3 protein is CASSARDGKYEQYF. CDR3 sequence (DNA): TGTGCCAGCAGCGCCCGGGACGGAAAGTACGAGCAGTACTTC. Together with reference TRBV9 and TRBJ2-7, the CDR3 gives the full variable domain: DSGVTQTPKHLITATGQRVTLRCSPRSGDLSVYWYQQSLDQGLQFLIQYYNGEERAKGNILERFSAQQFPDLHSELNLSSLELGDSALYFCASSARDGKYEQYFGPGTRLTVT.

This rearrangement joins TRBV12-3 or TRBV12-4 to TRBJ2-5; possibly TRBD1 or TRBD2 for D (5 bases each). This CDR3 contains 15 residues. Trimming cost V 6 bases and J 9 bases, with 23 bases left between them. The CDR3 nucleotides are TGTGCCAGCAGCCCTGGGACGGTTAGCAATCAGCCCCAGTACTTC. The encoded protein is CASSPGTVSNQPQYF.

The rearrangement links TRBV9 to TRBJ1-5; D call uncertain. Germline CDR1 SGDLS, CDR2 YYNGEE. This CDR3 is built from 16 residues. Trimming cost V 0 bases and J 5 bases, with 15 bases left between them. The CDR3 DNA is TGTGCCAGCAGCGTAGGTTTGACTAGCGGTTATCAGCCCCAGCATTTT. Translating gives CASSVGLTSGYQPQHF.

Concerning this clonotype: A read error may produce the germline difference seen at one junction end. The chain recombines TRBV27 with TRBJ1-1; no definite D call. Germline CDR1 is MNHEY and CDR2 is SMNVEV (reference sequence). This CDR3 region has 14 residues. The CDR3 loop is CASSLYDTNTEAFF. Here the CDR3 DNA reads TGCGCCAGCAGCCTTTATGATACGAACACTGAAGCTTTCTTT.

V and J are TRBV29-1 and TRBJ1-5; perhaps TRBD1 as D (6 bases). The CDR3 contains 12 residues. Germline-derived CDR1 and CDR2 are SQVTM and ANQGSEA. Trimming took off 7 bases at V and 14 bases at J, with 21 bases between the two ends. The CDR3 region is CSAGAGGSGEHF. In DNA, the CDR3 is TGCAGCGCAGGTGCGGGGGGCTCTGGCGAGCATTTT.

This clonotype was counted at least ten times. CDR3 sequence (DNA): TGTGCCAGCAGTGGCCAGGGGAGAGGGCTTTCCTACGAGCAGTACTTC. Protein product: CASSGQGRGLSYEQYF. This chain uses TRBV25-1 with TRBJ2-7; D may be TRBD1 (6 bases). Germline CDR1 reads MGHDK; CDR2 reads SYGVNS. Between the trimmed V and J ends, which lost 4 bases and 1 base, there was a span of 17 bases. CDR3 size: 16 residues.

The chain is built from TRBV6-5 and TRBJ1-1; weak D call: TRBD1 (6 bases). V lost 7 bases, J lost 8 bases, and 11 bases lay in between. The germline V gene encodes CDR1 MNHEY and CDR2 SVGAGI. The CDR3 sequence is 11 residues long. CDR3 bases: TGTGCCAGCACCAGGGGAAAAGAAGCTTTCTTT. This gives the protein CASTRGKEAFF.

This clonotype was observed a few times. This rearrangement joins TRBV9 to TRBJ1-3; the match to TRBD1 covers 7 bases. V was pared by 3 bases and J by 3 bases, with 3 bases of the junction left unmatched. The CDR3 loop spans 14 amino acids. Germline values: CDR1 SGDLS, CDR2 YYNGEE. CDR3 coding DNA: TGTGCCAGCAGCGGGTACAGGGGTGGAAACACCATATATTTT. This sequence encodes CASSGYRGGNTIYF.